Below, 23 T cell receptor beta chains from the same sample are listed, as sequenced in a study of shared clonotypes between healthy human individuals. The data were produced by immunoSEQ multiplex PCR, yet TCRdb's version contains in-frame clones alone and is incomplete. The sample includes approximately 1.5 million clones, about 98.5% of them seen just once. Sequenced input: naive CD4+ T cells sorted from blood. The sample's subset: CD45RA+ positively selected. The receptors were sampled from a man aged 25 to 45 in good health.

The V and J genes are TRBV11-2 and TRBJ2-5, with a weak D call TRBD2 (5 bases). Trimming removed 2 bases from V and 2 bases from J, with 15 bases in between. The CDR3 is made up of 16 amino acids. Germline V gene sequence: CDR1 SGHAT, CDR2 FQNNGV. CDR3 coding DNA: TGTGCCAGCAGCTTATGGCCCGGCAGGAGGCAAGAGACCCAGTACTTC. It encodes CASSLWPGRRQETQYF.

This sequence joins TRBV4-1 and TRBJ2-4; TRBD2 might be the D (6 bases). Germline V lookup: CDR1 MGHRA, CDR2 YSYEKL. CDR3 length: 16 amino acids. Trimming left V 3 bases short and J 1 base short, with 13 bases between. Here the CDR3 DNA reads TGCGCCAGCAGCCAGGCAGCTGCGGGGGCCAAAAACATTCAGTACTTC. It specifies CASSQAAAGAKNIQYF.

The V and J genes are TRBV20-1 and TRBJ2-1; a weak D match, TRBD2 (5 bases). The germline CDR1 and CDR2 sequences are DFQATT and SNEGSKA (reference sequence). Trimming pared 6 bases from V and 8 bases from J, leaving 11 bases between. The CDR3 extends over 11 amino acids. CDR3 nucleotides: TGCAGTGCGAAACTAGTTCATGAGCAGTTCTTC. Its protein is CSAKLVHEQFF.

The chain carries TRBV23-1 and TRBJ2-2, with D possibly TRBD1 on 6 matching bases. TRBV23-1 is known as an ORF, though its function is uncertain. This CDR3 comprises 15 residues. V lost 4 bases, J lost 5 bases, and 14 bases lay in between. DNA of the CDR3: TGCGCCAGCAGTCTTAAGACAGGTGAGACCGGGGAGCTGTTTTTT. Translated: CASSLKTGETGELFF.

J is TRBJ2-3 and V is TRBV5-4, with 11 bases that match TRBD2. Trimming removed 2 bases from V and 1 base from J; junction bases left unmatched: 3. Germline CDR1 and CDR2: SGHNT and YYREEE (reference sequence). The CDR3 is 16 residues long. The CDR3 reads CASSFRLAGRTDTQYF. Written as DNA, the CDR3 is TGTGCCAGCAGCTTCCGACTAGCGGGGCGCACAGATACGCAGTATTTT.

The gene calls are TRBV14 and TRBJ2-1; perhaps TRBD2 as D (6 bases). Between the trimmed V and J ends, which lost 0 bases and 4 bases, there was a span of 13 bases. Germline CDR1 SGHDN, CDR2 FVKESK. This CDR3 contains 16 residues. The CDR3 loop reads CASSQDRTGVYNEQFF. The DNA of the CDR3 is TGTGCCAGCAGCCAAGATCGGACGGGAGTTTACAATGAGCAGTTCTTC.

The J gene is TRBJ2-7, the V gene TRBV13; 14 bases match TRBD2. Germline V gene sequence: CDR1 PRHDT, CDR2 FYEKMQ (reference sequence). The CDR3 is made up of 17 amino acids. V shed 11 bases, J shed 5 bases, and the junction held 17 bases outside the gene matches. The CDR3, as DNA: TGTGCCTCACGGGCGGTCCCGGGACTAGCGGGAGTAGACGAGCAGTACTTC. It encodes CASRAVPGLAGVDEQYF.

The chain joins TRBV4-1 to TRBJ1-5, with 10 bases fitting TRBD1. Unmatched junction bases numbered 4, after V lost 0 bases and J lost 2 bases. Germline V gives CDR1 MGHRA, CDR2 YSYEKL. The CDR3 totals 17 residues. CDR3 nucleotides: TGCGCCAGCAGCCAAGAGGGGGGGACAGGGGGCAATCAGCCCCAGCATTTT. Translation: CASSQEGGTGGNQPQHF.

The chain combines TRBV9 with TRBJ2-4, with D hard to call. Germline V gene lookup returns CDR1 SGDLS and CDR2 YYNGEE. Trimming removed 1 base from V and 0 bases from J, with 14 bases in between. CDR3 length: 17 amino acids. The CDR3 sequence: CASSVRPDHLAKNIQYF. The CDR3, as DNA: TGTGCCAGCAGCGTAAGGCCCGATCATCTAGCCAAAAACATTCAGTACTTC.

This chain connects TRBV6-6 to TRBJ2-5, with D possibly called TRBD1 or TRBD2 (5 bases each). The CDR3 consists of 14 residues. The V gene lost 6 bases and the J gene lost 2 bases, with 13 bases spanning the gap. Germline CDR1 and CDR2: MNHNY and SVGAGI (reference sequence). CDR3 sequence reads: CASSPGTRQETQYF. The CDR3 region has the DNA TGTGCCAGCAGCCCCGGGACCCGACAAGAGACCCAGTACTTC.

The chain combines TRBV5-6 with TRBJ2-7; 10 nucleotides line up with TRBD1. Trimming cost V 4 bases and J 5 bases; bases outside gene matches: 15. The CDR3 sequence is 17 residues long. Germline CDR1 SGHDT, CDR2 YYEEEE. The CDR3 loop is CASSATIKVGQGDEQYF. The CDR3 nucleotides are TGTGCCAGCAGCGCAACTATTAAAGTCGGACAGGGGGACGAGCAGTACTTC.

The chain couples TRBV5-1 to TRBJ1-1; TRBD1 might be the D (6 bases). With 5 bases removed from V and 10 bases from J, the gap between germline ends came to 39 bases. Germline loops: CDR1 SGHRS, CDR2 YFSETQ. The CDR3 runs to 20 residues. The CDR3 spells CASSYPGLEEGRGRDERAFF. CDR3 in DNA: TGCGCCAGCAGTTATCCGGGTCTAGAGGAAGGCCGGGGGCGGGATGAAAGAGCTTTCTTT. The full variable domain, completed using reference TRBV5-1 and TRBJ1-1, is KAGVTQTPRYLIKTRGQQVTLSCSPISGHRSVSWYQQTPGQGLQFLFEYFSETQRNKGNFPGRFSGRQFSNSRSEMNVSTLELGDSALYLCASSYPGLEEGRGRDERAFFGQGTRLTVV.

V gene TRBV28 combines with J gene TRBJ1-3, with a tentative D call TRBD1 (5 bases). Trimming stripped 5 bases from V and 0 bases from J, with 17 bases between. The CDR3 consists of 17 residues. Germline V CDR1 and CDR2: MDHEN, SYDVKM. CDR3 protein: CASSPYPGKASGNTIYF. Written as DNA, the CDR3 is TGTGCCAGCAGTCCGTACCCAGGGAAAGCCTCTGGAAACACCATATATTTT.

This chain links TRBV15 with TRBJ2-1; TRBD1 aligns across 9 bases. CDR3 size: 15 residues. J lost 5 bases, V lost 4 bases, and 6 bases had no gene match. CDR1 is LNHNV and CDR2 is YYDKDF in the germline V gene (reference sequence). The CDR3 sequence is CATSMYRGRDNEQFF. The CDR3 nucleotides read TGTGCCACCAGCATGTACAGGGGGCGCGACAATGAGCAGTTCTTC.

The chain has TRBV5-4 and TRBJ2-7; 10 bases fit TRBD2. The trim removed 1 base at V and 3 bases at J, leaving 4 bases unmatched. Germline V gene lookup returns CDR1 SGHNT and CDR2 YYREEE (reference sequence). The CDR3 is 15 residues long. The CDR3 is CASSLRIAGGYEQYF. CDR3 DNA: TGTGCCAGCAGCTTGAGAATAGCGGGGGGCTACGAGCAGTACTTC.

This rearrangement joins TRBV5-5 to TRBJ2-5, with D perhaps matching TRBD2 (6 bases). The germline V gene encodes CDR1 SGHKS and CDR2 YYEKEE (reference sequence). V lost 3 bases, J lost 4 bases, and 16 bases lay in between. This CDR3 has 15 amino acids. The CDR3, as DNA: TGTGCCAGCAGCTCCCAGCCGGGAGCGCCAGAGACCCAGTACTTC. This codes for CASSSQPGAPETQYF.

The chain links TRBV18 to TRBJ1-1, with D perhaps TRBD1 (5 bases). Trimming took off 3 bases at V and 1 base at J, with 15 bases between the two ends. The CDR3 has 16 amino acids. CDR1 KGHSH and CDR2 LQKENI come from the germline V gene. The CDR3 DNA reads TGTGCCAGCTCACCCCTCGGGGGGGGAGAGAACACTGAAGCTTTCTTT. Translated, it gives CASSPLGGGENTEAFF. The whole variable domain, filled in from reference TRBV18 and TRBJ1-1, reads NAGVMQNPRHLVRRRGQEARLRCSPMKGHSHVYWYRQLPEEGLKFMVYLQKENIIDESGMPKERFSAEFPKEGPSILRIQQVVRGDSAAYFCASSPLGGGENTEAFFGQGTRLTVV.

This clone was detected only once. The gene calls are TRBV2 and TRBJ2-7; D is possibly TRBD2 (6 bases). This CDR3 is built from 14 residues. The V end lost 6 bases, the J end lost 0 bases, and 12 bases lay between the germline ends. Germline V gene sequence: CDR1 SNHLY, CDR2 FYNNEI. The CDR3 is CASRGGGDSYEQYF. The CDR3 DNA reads TGTGCCAGCAGGGGGGGTGGCGACTCCTACGAGCAGTACTTC. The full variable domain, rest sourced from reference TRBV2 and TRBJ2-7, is EPEVTQTPSHQVTQMGQEVILRCVPISNHLYFYWYRQILGQKVEFLVSFYNNEISEKSEIFDDQFSVERPDGSNFTLKIRSTKLEDSAMYFCASRGGGDSYEQYFGPGTRLTVT.

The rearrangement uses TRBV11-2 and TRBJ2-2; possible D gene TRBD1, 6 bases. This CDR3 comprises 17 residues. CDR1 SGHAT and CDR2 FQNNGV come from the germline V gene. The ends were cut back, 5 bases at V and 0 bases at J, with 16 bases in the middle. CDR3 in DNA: TGTGCCAGCAGCCCTCGGTTGGGGGCATCGAACACCGGGGAGCTGTTTTTT. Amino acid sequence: CASSPRLGASNTGELFF.

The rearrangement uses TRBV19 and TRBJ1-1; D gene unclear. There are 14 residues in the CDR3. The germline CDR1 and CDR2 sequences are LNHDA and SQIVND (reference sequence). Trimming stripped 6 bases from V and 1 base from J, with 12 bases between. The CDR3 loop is CASSSQNRNTEAFF. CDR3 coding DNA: TGTGCCAGTAGCTCCCAGAACCGGAACACTGAAGCTTTCTTT.

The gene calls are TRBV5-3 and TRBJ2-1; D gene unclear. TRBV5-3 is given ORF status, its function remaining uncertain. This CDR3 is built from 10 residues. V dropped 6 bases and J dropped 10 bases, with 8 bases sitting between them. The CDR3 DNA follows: TGTGCCAGAATAGTAACGGAGCAGTTCTTC. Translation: CARIVTEQFF.

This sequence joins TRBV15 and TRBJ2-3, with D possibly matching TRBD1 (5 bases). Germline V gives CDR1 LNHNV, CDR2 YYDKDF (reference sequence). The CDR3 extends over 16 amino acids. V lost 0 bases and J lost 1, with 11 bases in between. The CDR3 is CATSRDQGIGTDTQYF. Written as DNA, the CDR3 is TGTGCCACCAGCAGAGATCAGGGTATTGGCACAGATACGCAGTATTTT. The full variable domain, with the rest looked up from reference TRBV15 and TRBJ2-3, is DAMVIQNPRYQVTQFGKPVTLSCSQTLNHNVMYWYQQKSSQAPKLLFHYYDKDFNNEADTPDNFQSRRPNTSFCFLDIRSPGLGDTAMYLCATSRDQGIGTDTQYFGPGTRLTVL.

The CDR3 loop reads CASSLMPGLEGSGELFF. CDR3 nucleotide sequence: TGCGCCAGCAGCTTAATGCCGGGACTAGAGGGGTCCGGGGAGCTGTTTTTT. The gene calls are TRBV5-1 and TRBJ2-2, with 8 bases fitting TRBD2. CDR1 SGHRS and CDR2 YFSETQ come from the germline V gene. V lost 2 bases, J lost 6 bases, and 12 bases stayed unmatched. This CDR3 is built from 17 residues.